Shown below are 27 T cell receptor beta chains from a single sample sequenced in a study of vaccination effects on CD4 cells after COVID-19. Generated by immunoSEQ multiplex PCR, the TCRdb table keeps only in-frame clones and is missing some. The sample holds around 23,000 clones, over 70% seen once. ViraFEST used viral peptide pools to expand antigen-specific CD4+ T cells before sequencing. Isolating CD4+ T cells followed more than 9 days of culture. The person acquired a PCR-confirmed SARS-CoV-2 infection between March and December 2020. These receptors' targets are unknown. The sample consisted of CD4+ T cells from PBMCs cultured with a peptide pool, taken before COVID-19 vaccination. The receptors here all came from a human donor who had a prior SARS-CoV-2 infection.

V gene TRBV6-5 combines with J gene TRBJ1-2, with D possibly being TRBD1 (6 bases). This CDR3 has 15 residues. The germline CDR1 and CDR2 sequences are MNHEY and SVGAGI. Trimming shortened V by 7 bases and J by 8 bases, and 23 bases separated the two germline ends. DNA of the CDR3: TGTGCCAGCACGTCATCTAGGGGGGCTCAGGAGGGCTACACCTTC. Its protein product is CASTSSRGAQEGYTF.

The J gene is TRBJ1-6, the V gene TRBV18, with no clear D. CDR3 length: 14 amino acids. CDR1 is KGHSH and CDR2 is LQKENI in the germline V gene. V was shortened by 3 bases and J by 7 bases, with 10 bases between the two germline ends. CDR3 nucleotides: TGTGCCAGCTCACCCCCTCCCGTGAATTCACCCCTCCACTTT. It yields the protein CASSPPPVNSPLHF.

V gene TRBV7-3 combines with J gene TRBJ2-2, with 11 bases fitting TRBD1. Germline CDR1 and CDR2: SGHTA and FQGTGA. The length of the CDR3 is 16 residues. The V segment lost 3 bases and the J segment 1 base; nucleotides outside the gene matches: 1. For the CDR3, the DNA is TGTGCCAGCAGCTTGGGGACAGGGGGGAACACCGGGGAGCTGTTTTTT. It is translated as CASSLGTGGNTGELFF.

The rearrangement joins TRBV12-3 or TRBV12-4 to TRBJ2-5, with TRBD1 matching over 7 bases. The CDR3 spans 13 residues. V gave up 6 bases and J gave up 2 bases; unmatched junction bases: 3. The CDR3 region is CASSRGTQETQYF. CDR3 sequence (DNA): TGTGCCAGCAGCAGGGGGACACAAGAGACCCAGTACTTC.

The chain couples TRBV10-3 to TRBJ1-2, with no clear D. Germline CDR1 reads ENHRY; CDR2 reads SYGVKD. The CDR3 is 12 amino acids. The germline V and J ends were trimmed by 0 bases and 8 bases, with 7 bases remaining between them. The CDR3 reads CAISESHGGYTF. CDR3 DNA: TGTGCCATCAGTGAGTCCCACGGGGGCTACACCTTC.

This clone was observed once. This sequence joins TRBV5-6 and TRBJ1-3; D is undetermined. Trimming took 5 bases from V and 0 from J, leaving 12 bases between them. The CDR3 loop spans 15 amino acids. Germline loops: CDR1 SGHDT, CDR2 YYEEEE. The CDR3 sequence is CASSSTAGSGNTIYF. CDR3 coding DNA: TGTGCCAGCAGTTCCACAGCGGGCTCTGGAAACACCATATATTTT.

The chain carries TRBV27 and TRBJ1-6; D is unresolved. Trimming stripped 2 bases from V and 4 bases from J, with 3 bases between. The CDR3 runs to 13 residues. Germline CDR1 and CDR2: MNHEY and SMNVEV (reference sequence). CDR3 DNA sequence: TGTGCCAGCAGTTTAGGATATAATTCACCCCTCCACTTT. Translated, it gives CASSLGYNSPLHF.

This clone was observed a handful of times. This chain uses TRBV6-5 with TRBJ1-1, with TRBD1 as a possible D gene (6 bases). The germline V gene encodes CDR1 MNHEY and CDR2 SVGAGI. CDR3 size: 15 residues. The V gene lost 7 bases and the J gene lost 0 bases, with 15 bases spanning the gap. The CDR3 DNA follows: TGTGCCAGCAATACAGGGAGGCTCATGAACACTGAAGCTTTCTTT. It translates to CASNTGRLMNTEAFF.

CDR3 sequence reads: CASSPIGSEGYEQYF. The CDR3 DNA reads as TGTGCCAGCTCACCAATAGGGAGTGAGGGCTACGAGCAGTACTTC. V and J are TRBV18 and TRBJ2-7, with D maybe TRBD2 (5 bases). The CDR3 loop spans 15 amino acids. The V end was cut by 2 bases, the J end by 3 bases, with 14 bases between. Germline CDR1 reads KGHSH; CDR2 reads LQKENI.

This chain uses TRBV15 with TRBJ2-7; no reliable D call. The CDR3 consists of 14 residues. Per germline, CDR1 LNHNV and CDR2 YYDKDF (reference sequence). V was trimmed by 1 base and J by 6 bases, leaving 13 bases between them. The CDR3 DNA sequence: TGTGCCACCAGCAGAGCCGGTACGATGGTCGAGCAGTACTTC. Its translation: CATSRAGTMVEQYF.

The chain joins TRBV6-5 to TRBJ2-3; 14 nucleotides line up with TRBD2. In germline, CDR1 is MNHEY, CDR2 SVGAGI. This CDR3 has 15 amino acids. V dropped 5 bases and J dropped 4; count of bases not matched to a gene: 2. The CDR3 DNA reads TGTGCCAGCAGTAGACTAGCGGGGGGGCCAGATACGCAGTATTTT. As protein: CASSRLAGGPDTQYF.

The chain links TRBV30 to TRBJ2-1; unclear D gene. V shed 0 bases and J shed 0 bases, with 3 bases lying between them. The CDR3 runs to 13 residues. Looked up from germline, CDR1 is GTSNPN and CDR2 is SVGIG (reference sequence). Here the CDR3 reads CAWSVFSYNEQFF. The CDR3 DNA sequence: TGTGCCTGGAGTGTTTTCTCCTACAATGAGCAGTTCTTC.

V usage is TRBV7-9 and J usage is TRBJ1-1, with 12 bases that match TRBD1. The length of the CDR3 is 16 residues. Germline assignment: CDR1 SEHNR and CDR2 FQNEAQ (reference sequence). The trim removed 5 bases at V and 7 bases at J, leaving 11 bases unmatched. The CDR3 spells CASSPAGTGGVGEAFF. DNA of the CDR3: TGTGCCAGCAGCCCGGCCGGGACAGGGGGCGTCGGTGAAGCTTTCTTT.

The chain links TRBV4-3 to TRBJ2-3, with TRBD2 matching over 8 bases. V dropped 2 bases and J dropped 4; count of bases not matched to a gene: 11. CDR1 and CDR2 (germline): LGHNA, YSLEER. This CDR3 region has 17 residues. CDR3 loop: CASSQLHSGTGADTQYF. CDR3 coding DNA: TGCGCCAGCAGCCAACTTCATAGCGGGACTGGGGCAGATACGCAGTATTTT.

This chain joins TRBV11-2 and TRBJ2-1; D is ambiguous. The germline V and J ends were trimmed by 1 base and 8 bases, with 6 bases remaining between them. Germline V gene lookup returns CDR1 SGHAT and CDR2 FQNNGV. This CDR3 is 12 amino acids long. Here the CDR3 reads CASSLGRYEQFF. The CDR3 region has the DNA TGTGCCAGCAGCTTAGGGAGATATGAGCAGTTCTTC.

Turning to this clone: A read error is likely, as this CDR3 ends without the conserved phenylalanine or tryptophan. The limits of the CDR3 on the DNA are not certain, so only TCRdb's listed CDR3 is given. The gene calls are TRBV2 and TRBJ1-6; TRBD1 was called by the table and not checked on the DNA. The CDR3 comprises 13 residues, both ends counted. Germline CDR1 reads SNHLY; CDR2 reads FYNNEI. The CDR3 region is CASSEEGVGRLAL.

The V and J genes are TRBV20-1 and TRBJ2-7; D may be TRBD2 (6 bases). This CDR3 is 15 amino acids long. Germline lookup yields CDR1 DFQATT and CDR2 SNEGSKA (reference sequence). V was shortened by 3 bases and J by 0 bases, with 15 bases between the two germline ends. CDR3 in amino acids: CSASSGTRHSYEQYF. The CDR3 DNA reads TGCAGTGCTAGTTCCGGGACTCGACACTCCTACGAGCAGTACTTC.

The chain combines TRBV2 with TRBJ2-2; D could derive from TRBD1 or TRBD2 (6 bases each). Trimming shortened V by 6 bases and J by 1 base, and 12 bases separated the two germline ends. This CDR3 spans 15 amino acids. Germline V lookup: CDR1 SNHLY, CDR2 FYNNEI. CDR3: CASRGLTGNTGELFF. CDR3 in DNA: TGTGCCAGCAGGGGACTGACAGGGAACACCGGGGAGCTGTTTTTT.

This chain connects TRBV7-9 to TRBJ2-7, with a weak D call TRBD2 (6 bases). This CDR3 comprises 13 residues. Germline assignment: CDR1 SEHNR and CDR2 FQNEAQ (reference sequence). V lost 7 bases to trimming and J lost 1 base, with 11 bases between them. CDR3 sequence (DNA): TGTGCCAGCACCCCCGGGGGATCCTACGAGCAGTACTTC. Its translation: CASTPGGSYEQYF.

The CDR3 reads CASSPRSARAYEQYF. The CDR3 DNA reads TGTGCCAGCTCACCCCGATCTGCCAGGGCCTACGAGCAGTACTTC. V is TRBV18 and J is TRBJ2-7, with D possibly matching TRBD1 (5 bases). V lost 3 bases, J lost 2 bases, and 14 bases lay in between. CDR1 is KGHSH and CDR2 is LQKENI in the germline V gene. The CDR3 runs 15 residues.

The chain is built from TRBV11-3 and TRBJ2-7; TRBD2 is a possible D gene (6 bases). Germline V CDR1 and CDR2: SGHNT, YENEEA. Trimming cost V 5 bases and J 2 bases, with 16 bases left between them. The CDR3 is made up of 15 amino acids. In DNA, the CDR3 is TGTGCCAGCAGCGGGGCGGGGCGGGGTACCTACGAGCAGTACTTC. Translation: CASSGAGRGTYEQYF.

V gene TRBV18 combines with J gene TRBJ2-5, with D possibly matching TRBD2 (7 bases). This CDR3 is built from 16 residues. The germline V gene has CDR1 KGHSH and CDR2 LQKENI. Trimming removed 2 bases at V and 5 bases at J, with 18 bases between. The CDR3 nucleotides are TGTGCCAGCTCACCATTCTCGAGGGGGGGCCTGGAGACCCAGTACTTC. This encodes CASSPFSRGGLETQYF.

This clone occurred a few times. The V call is TRBV7-2, the J call TRBJ2-1, with D tentatively TRBD2 (6 bases). V was trimmed by 3 bases and J by 5 bases, leaving 8 bases between them. Germline V gene sequence: CDR1 SGHTA, CDR2 FQGNSA. The CDR3 totals 13 residues. DNA for the CDR3: TGTGCCAGCAGCTTTAGCGGTCACAATGAGCAGTTCTTC. It encodes CASSFSGHNEQFF.

Concerning this clone itself: Germline is not matched at one junction end, which may reflect a read error. The rearrangement joins TRBV7-2 to TRBJ2-1; 8 bases fit TRBD1. The CDR3 has 15 residues. The germline gives CDR1 SGHTA, CDR2 FQGNSA. The CDR3 region has the DNA TGTGCCAGCAGCCCGATGACAGGGGCCGCAAATGTGCAGTTCTTC. Residues: CASSPMTGAANVQFF.

In its sample, this clone was seen a few times. The chain has TRBV23-1 and TRBJ2-7, with D possibly TRBD2 on 6 matching bases. TRBV23-1 is marked as an open reading frame, function uncertain. This CDR3 region has 15 residues. V lost 1 base, J lost 5 bases, and 15 bases lay in between. In DNA form, the CDR3 reads TGCGCCAGCAGTCAATTGCGGGGCGCAGGGAACGAGCAGTACTTC. It is translated as CASSQLRGAGNEQYF.

The V and J genes are TRBV2 and TRBJ2-1; D ambiguous. With 5 bases removed from V and 5 bases from J, the gap between germline ends came to 13 bases. Germline CDR1 is SNHLY and CDR2 is FYNNEI. The CDR3 covers 14 residues. CDR3 loop: CASSSIGGDNEQFF. The CDR3 region has the DNA TGTGCCAGCAGTAGTATAGGCGGAGACAATGAGCAGTTCTTC.

The chain uses TRBV7-8 and TRBJ2-7; D ambiguous. The CDR3 covers 15 residues. Trimming stripped 2 bases from V and 0 bases from J, with 11 bases between. Germline V CDR1 and CDR2: SGHVS, FQNEAQ. The CDR3 DNA reads as TGTGCCAGCAGCTTATGGCAGATTAGCTCCTACGAGCAGTACTTC. It encodes CASSLWQISSYEQYF.